This is a list of T cell receptor beta chains from one sample in a study of T-cell memory formation after mild COVID-19. TCRdb re-analysed the 5' RACE reads in MiXCR, keeping a single row per CDR3 protein. Of roughly 350,000 distinct CDR3 sequences detected, 28% appear once; the ten largest clones hold approximately 15%. Input material: PBMCs or a T cell subset sorted from them (not recorded which). These receptors all come from an adult woman who had mild COVID-19 (a few samples of this study predate the infection). Cell type and time point are not known. Both conserved end residues are part of each CDR3. D genes are given only for firm matches. Clone size appears in some rows only: once, few, many, or a class for an expanded clone.

d_call	v_call	clone_size	j_call	cdr3_aa	cdr3_nt
TRBD1	TRBV5-1	few	TRBJ1-1	CASSLDGRGKTEAFF	TGCGCCAGCAGCTTGGACGGCAGGGGGAAAACTGAAGCTTTCTTT
TRBD2	TRBV11-3	few	TRBJ2-1	CASSPRAGGSYNEQFF	TGTGCCAGCAGCCCTAGAGCGGGGGGTTCCTACAATGAGCAGTTCTTC
TRBD2	TRBV7-2	once	TRBJ2-3	CASSRDQREDTDTQYF	TGTGCCAGCAGCCGAGATCAGCGGGAGGACACAGATACGCAGTATTTT
-	TRBV3-1	-	TRBJ1-2	CASSPEGWRFYGYTF	TGTGCCAGCAGCCCAGAGGGATGGCGATTCTATGGCTACACCTTC
TRBD2	TRBV15	many	TRBJ2-4	CATSSDRAGVVKNIQYF	TGTGCCACCAGCAGTGATAGGGCGGGAGTGGTCAAAAACATTCAGTACTTC
TRBD1	TRBV5-1	few	TRBJ2-1	CASSTTGDNEQFF	TGCGCCAGCAGCACGACAGGGGACAATGAGCAGTTCTTC
-	TRBV7-9	few	TRBJ2-3	CASRANPDTQYF	TGTGCCAGCAGGGCTAACCCAGATACGCAGTATTTT
-	TRBV30	few	TRBJ1-4	CAWSVVIGDTATNEKLFF	TGTGCCTGGAGTGTGGTGATTGGGGACACCGCAACTAATGAAAAACTGTTTTTT
-	TRBV30	-	TRBJ2-3	CAWSEGLSTDTQYF	TGTGCCTGGAGCGAGGGGCTAAGCACAGATACGCAGTATTTT
-	TRBV12-3/TRBV12-4	-	TRBJ2-1	CASSFGRSGSNEQFF	TGTGCCAGCAGTTTTGGGCGCTCTGGCTCCAATGAGCAGTTCTTC
TRBD1	TRBV7-6	-	TRBJ2-7	CASSLCCPAGGRSYEQYF	TGTGCCAGCAGCTTATGTTGCCCCGCAGGGGGCAGATCCTACGAGCAGTACTTC
-	TRBV4-1	few	TRBJ2-2	CASSPPAITGELFF	TGCGCCAGCAGCCCCCCAGCAATCACCGGGGAGCTGTTTTTT
-	TRBV20-1	-	TRBJ2-4	CSARGPNIQYF	TGCAGTGCTAGAGGGCCAAACATTCAGTACTTC
-	TRBV13	-	TRBJ2-7	CASSQTESSYEQYF	TGTGCCAGCAGCCAAACGGAAAGCTCCTACGAGCAGTACTTC
-	TRBV30	-	TRBJ1-2	CAWSADSPYGYTF	TGTGCCTGGAGTGCGGACAGTCCATATGGCTACACCTTC
-	TRBV15	-	TRBJ2-7	CATSRDKQYEQYF	TGTGCCACCAGCAGAGATAAACAGTACGAGCAGTACTTC
TRBD2	TRBV12-3/TRBV12-4	-	TRBJ2-3	CASRSSGATDTQYF	TGTGCCAGCAGGTCTAGCGGGGCGACAGATACGCAGTATTTT
-	TRBV15	-	TRBJ2-3	CATSRERALTSTDTQYF	TGTGCCACCAGCAGAGAACGGGCGTTGACTAGCACAGATACGCAGTATTTT
-	TRBV24-1	few	TRBJ1-1	CATSDFITSGGAFF	TGTGCCACCAGTGATTTCATCACCTCAGGTGGAGCTTTCTTT
TRBD1	TRBV24-1	-	TRBJ2-7	CATGDRGYEQYF	TGTGCCACAGGGGACAGGGGCTACGAGCAGTACTTC
TRBD1	TRBV18	few	TRBJ2-7	CASSPAGTGAYEQYF	TGTGCCAGCTCACCAGCCGGGACAGGGGCGTACGAGCAGTACTTC
-	TRBV9	-	TRBJ2-7	CASSSESEDSYEQYF	TGTGCCAGCAGCTCAGAGTCGGAGGACTCCTACGAGCAGTACTTC
TRBD1	TRBV5-1	-	TRBJ1-4	CASSKDRGREKLFF	TGCGCCAGCAGCAAGGACAGGGGGCGTGAAAAACTGTTTTTT
TRBD1	TRBV29-1	few	TRBJ1-2	CSVPGQGQAGYTF	TGCAGCGTCCCTGGACAGGGTCAGGCTGGCTACACCTTC
TRBD1	TRBV5-1	few	TRBJ2-7	CASSPGTGRAQWEQYF	TGCGCCAGCAGCCCGGGGACAGGGAGGGCCCAGTGGGAGCAGTACTTC
-	TRBV4-3	few	TRBJ2-5	CASSQDEGTETQYF	TGCGCCAGCAGCCAAGATGAGGGAACGGAGACCCAGTACTTC
-	TRBV9	-	TRBJ2-1	CASSPSGAAYNEQFF	TGTGCCAGCAGCCCCTCGGGGGCTGCCTACAATGAGCAGTTCTTC
TRBD2	TRBV4-3	few	TRBJ2-3	CASSQAGTSGVNIRDTQYF	TGCGCCAGCAGCCAGGCCGGGACTAGCGGGGTGAATATCAGAGATACGCAGTATTTT
-	TRBV6-6	-	TRBJ1-1	CASSYRDSVPMNTEAFF	TGTGCCAGCAGTTACCGCGACAGCGTTCCTATGAACACTGAAGCTTTCTTT
-	TRBV18	-	TRBJ1-4	CASSRGTLGEKLFF	TGTGCCAGCTCACGCGGGACCCTGGGGGAAAAACTGTTTTTT
TRBD1	TRBV5-1	-	TRBJ1-1	CASGPTGPGEAFF	TGCGCCAGCGGACCGACAGGGCCGGGGGAAGCTTTCTTT
-	TRBV7-7	-	TRBJ2-6	CASSPSAPGANVLTF	TGTGCCAGCAGCCCCTCGGCCCCTGGGGCCAACGTCCTGACTTTC
-	TRBV9	few	TRBJ1-2	CASSVDMGSYGYTF	TGTGCCAGCAGCGTAGATATGGGCAGCTATGGCTACACCTTC
TRBD1	TRBV6-5	-	TRBJ2-7	CASSVLFRDRPYEQYF	TGTGCCAGCAGCGTACTGTTCCGGGACAGGCCCTACGAGCAGTACTTC
-	TRBV12-3/TRBV12-4	-	TRBJ1-1	CASSFQGSGNTEAFF	TGTGCCAGCAGTTTTCAGGGATCGGGGAACACTGAAGCTTTCTTT
TRBD1	TRBV7-7	-	TRBJ2-5	CASSLSLAAGGIETQYF	TGTGCCAGCAGCTTGAGCCTTGCGGCAGGGGGTATAGAGACCCAGTACTTC
-	TRBV29-1	-	TRBJ2-3	CSVEIQFTDTQYF	TGCAGCGTTGAAATCCAGTTCACAGATACGCAGTATTTT
-	TRBV7-9	once	TRBJ2-2	CASSLYLDGSTGELFF	TGTGCCAGCAGCTTATATCTGGACGGAAGCACCGGGGAGCTGTTTTTT
-	TRBV4-1	few	TRBJ1-1	CASREGNTEAFF	TGCGCCAGCAGGGAGGGGAACACTGAAGCTTTCTTT
-	TRBV14	-	TRBJ2-1	CASSQVEEDEQFF	TGTGCCAGCAGCCAAGTCGAAGAAGATGAGCAGTTCTTC
TRBD2	TRBV5-1	few	TRBJ2-1	CASSTDGGASYNEQFF	TGCGCCAGCAGCACTGACGGGGGGGCGTCCTACAATGAGCAGTTCTTC
-	TRBV4-3	few	TRBJ2-7	CASSRVGTRPDEQYF	TGCGCCAGCAGCCGTGTTGGGACACGACCCGACGAGCAGTACTTC
-	TRBV7-6	-	TRBJ1-3	CASSLFRDGNTIYF	TGTGCCAGCAGCTTATTCAGGGATGGAAACACCATATATTTT
TRBD1	TRBV9	-	TRBJ1-1	CASSVGDRNTEAFF	TGTGCCAGCAGCGTAGGGGACAGAAACACTGAAGCTTTCTTT